This T cell receptor (beta chain) was observed in a study of control samples from healthy donors and cancer patients. Only in-frame clones appear in the TCRdb table, and some are missing; sequencing was by immunoSEQ multiplex PCR. The repertoire holds some 98,000 clones, with approximately 84% as singletons. The sequence came from a man between 65 and 85 years old with lung cancer. Sequenced input: PBMCs.

CDR3 bases: TGTGCCAGTAGCCCTACAGGGGCCCCCCAGGGCGAGCAGTACTTC. Translation: CASSPTGAPQGEQYF. The chain joins TRBV19 to TRBJ2-7; 7 bases are a match to TRBD1. V trimming: 6 bases; J trimming: 6 bases; junction bases outside the gene matches: 14. The germline V gene encodes CDR1 LNHDA and CDR2 SQIVND (reference sequence). The CDR3 loop spans 15 amino acids.